This T cell receptor beta chain was recorded in a study of glioma-infiltrating T cells. Findings and caveats of the study: Signature shared blood CDR3 motifs were enriched in low-divergence and depleted in high-divergence patients.

A note on this clonotype: Its antigen is undetermined. One end of the junction is discordant with germline, which a read error may explain.

Amplification of TCR alpha and beta CDR3 regions from RNA used iRepertoire nested multiplex PCR. TCRdb ran MiXCR on the multiplex PCR reads and lists one entry per CDR3 protein. The sample includes around 350,000 distinct CDR3 sequences, more than 35% seen only once; the top ten take approximately 12%. In germline, CDR1 is SGDLS, CDR2 YYNGEE. This CDR3 has 15 amino acids. This TCR derives from a human donor with low-grade glioma or glioblastoma, undergoing nonglioma brain surgery, or in good health (not recorded which). Sequencing was performed on glioma tissue, nonneoplastic brain tissue, or PBMCs (not recorded which). This sequence joins TRBV9 and TRBJ1-1, with a tentative D call TRBD1 (6 bases). The CDR3 is CASSVAGEGDTETFF. CDR3 nucleotides: TGTGCCAGCAGCGTAGCAGGGGAAGGGGACACTGAAACTTTCTTT.